This is a list of T cell receptor beta chains from one sample in a study of blood T cell repertoires in COVID-19. Sequencing was performed with immunoSEQ multiplex PCR; in TCRdb, only in-frame clones are kept and a portion is missing. The sample comprises about 170,000 clones, over 75% of which are singletons, and less than 8% rests with the top ten. Material for sequencing was peripheral blood. Receptors were obtained from a man older than 75 with COVID-19, enrolled during active disease. CDR3s include the opening cysteine and the closing phenylalanine or tryptophan. The order of the fields is V gene, J gene, D gene, CDR3 protein. D genes are given only for firm matches.

v_gene: TRBV5-1
j_gene: TRBJ2-1
d_gene: TRBD1
CDR3aa: CASSFRTGGYNEQFF

v_gene: TRBV3-1/TRBV3-2
j_gene: TRBJ1-5
d_gene: .
CDR3aa: CASSQDRGQPQHF

v_gene: TRBV19
j_gene: TRBJ2-7
d_gene: .
CDR3aa: CATRPGFTYEQYF

v_gene: TRBV12-3/TRBV12-4
j_gene: TRBJ1-2
d_gene: .
CDR3aa: CASSQVGAGGYTF

v_gene: TRBV5-6
j_gene: TRBJ1-2
d_gene: .
CDR3aa: CASSFAGRNYGCTF

v_gene: TRBV5-1
j_gene: TRBJ1-1
d_gene: .
CDR3aa: CASSGRGAEGTEAFF

v_gene: TRBV5-8
j_gene: TRBJ2-5
d_gene: TRBD1
CDR3aa: CASSLVIGTGSQETQYF

v_gene: TRBV11-1
j_gene: TRBJ2-1
d_gene: .
CDR3aa: CASSLVGVQNNEQFF

v_gene: TRBV6-5
j_gene: TRBJ1-6
d_gene: TRBD1
CDR3aa: CASRRDRANNSPLHF

v_gene: TRBV19
j_gene: TRBJ1-1
d_gene: .
CDR3aa: CASSRGIQGTEAFF

v_gene: TRBV6-1
j_gene: TRBJ1-2
d_gene: TRBD1
CDR3aa: CASSDFFRDSYGYTF

v_gene: TRBV5-1
j_gene: TRBJ2-3
d_gene: TRBD2
CDR3aa: CASRVTSGTDTQYF

v_gene: TRBV7-2
j_gene: TRBJ1-3
d_gene: TRBD1
CDR3aa: CASSFSPGQGALGNTIYF

v_gene: TRBV6-2/TRBV6-3
j_gene: TRBJ1-2
d_gene: .
CDR3aa: CASSWAYGYTF

v_gene: TRBV10-2
j_gene: TRBJ1-1
d_gene: .
CDR3aa: CASNGIRGLNTEAFF

v_gene: TRBV6-5
j_gene: TRBJ1-2
d_gene: TRBD1
CDR3aa: CASLDRGLNGYTF

v_gene: TRBV7-2
j_gene: TRBJ2-7
d_gene: TRBD1
CDR3aa: CASSLAGTGTNYEQYF

v_gene: TRBV19
j_gene: TRBJ1-4
d_gene: .
CDR3aa: CASSLGRGIEKLFF

v_gene: TRBV7-2
j_gene: TRBJ2-5
d_gene: TRBD1
CDR3aa: CASSLDRNQETQYF

v_gene: TRBV2
j_gene: TRBJ2-1
d_gene: TRBD2
CDR3aa: CASRLGTSGGYNEQFF

v_gene: TRBV10-3
j_gene: TRBJ1-2
d_gene: TRBD1
CDR3aa: CAISGRTGNYGYTF

v_gene: TRBV28
j_gene: TRBJ1-2
d_gene: .
CDR3aa: CASSLGYYGYTF

v_gene: TRBV12-3/TRBV12-4
j_gene: TRBJ2-7
d_gene: .
CDR3aa: CASGNAGEQYF

v_gene: TRBV6-6
j_gene: TRBJ2-2
d_gene: .
CDR3aa: CATNLGQNTGELFF

v_gene: TRBV18
j_gene: TRBJ1-4
d_gene: TRBD1
CDR3aa: CASSPLYRGWDEKLFF

v_gene: TRBV7-9
j_gene: TRBJ1-2
d_gene: .
CDR3aa: CASSPREGNYGYTF

v_gene: TRBV18
j_gene: TRBJ1-2
d_gene: .
CDR3aa: CASSPVQGNLYGYTF

v_gene: TRBV27
j_gene: TRBJ1-1
d_gene: .
CDR3aa: CASSLGTVGGEAFF

v_gene: TRBV11-2
j_gene: TRBJ2-1
d_gene: TRBD1
CDR3aa: CASSATPQGAGEQFF

v_gene: TRBV5-4
j_gene: TRBJ1-6
d_gene: .
CDR3aa: CASSLGGQGSPLHF

v_gene: TRBV7-3
j_gene: TRBJ2-5
d_gene: .
CDR3aa: CASSPTSRETQYF

v_gene: TRBV10-1
j_gene: TRBJ2-5
d_gene: TRBD1
CDR3aa: CASSDGDRPYQETQYF

v_gene: TRBV18
j_gene: TRBJ2-7
d_gene: TRBD1
CDR3aa: CASSPQGAAYEQYF

v_gene: TRBV7-2
j_gene: TRBJ1-6
d_gene: .
CDR3aa: CASSSTRGPNSPLHF

v_gene: TRBV7-2
j_gene: TRBJ2-2
d_gene: .
CDR3aa: CASSLSLSERELFF

v_gene: TRBV7-9
j_gene: TRBJ1-1
d_gene: .
CDR3aa: CASSFGSMNTEAFF

v_gene: TRBV5-1
j_gene: TRBJ2-3
d_gene: .
CDR3aa: CASSLIAVTRTDTQYF

v_gene: TRBV11-2
j_gene: TRBJ2-1
d_gene: TRBD1
CDR3aa: CASSVDRGRGYEQFF

v_gene: TRBV10-3
j_gene: TRBJ1-4
d_gene: TRBD1
CDR3aa: CAISESRTGAEKLFF

v_gene: TRBV9
j_gene: TRBJ2-1
d_gene: TRBD2
CDR3aa: CASSLSGGSYNEQFF